These 17 T cell receptor beta chains were all obtained from the same sample, sequenced in a study of blood T cell repertoires in COVID-19. This table comes from immunoSEQ multiplex PCR, and its TCRdb copy is limited to in-frame clones, with some not included. This table has 130,000 or so clones, approximately 90% appearing once. Sequenced sample: peripheral blood. Source of these receptors: a man in his fifties with active or convalescent COVID-19.

This chain joins TRBV2 and TRBJ1-1; D may be TRBD1 (6 bases). The V end lost 4 bases, the J end lost 3 bases, and 12 bases lay between the germline ends. Per germline, CDR1 SNHLY and CDR2 FYNNEI. The CDR3 loop spans 14 amino acids. The chain's CDR3 is CASSVTGPDTEAFF. The CDR3 nucleotides are TGTGCCAGCAGTGTAACAGGGCCGGACACTGAAGCTTTCTTT.

This chain joins TRBV6-5 and TRBJ1-2; D unresolved. The CDR3 runs to 10 residues. V lost 8 bases and J lost 7, with 8 bases in between. The germline V gene has CDR1 MNHEY and CDR2 SVGAGI. This chain's CDR3 is CASQSLGYTF. The DNA of the CDR3 is TGTGCCAGCCAATCACTTGGCTACACCTTC.

V is TRBV19 and J is TRBJ1-5; TRBD1 is a possible D gene (6 bases). This CDR3 has 14 amino acids. CDR1 is LNHDA and CDR2 is SQIVND in the germline V gene (reference sequence). Trimming left V 7 bases short and J 3 bases short, with 13 bases between. The CDR3 loop is CASIQQGYNQPQHF. The CDR3 DNA sequence: TGTGCCAGTATCCAACAGGGTTACAATCAGCCCCAGCATTTT.

This chain joins TRBV18 and TRBJ1-1; D is ambiguous. V gave up 2 bases and J gave up 1 base, with 5 bases separating them. The CDR3 extends over 13 amino acids. Germline CDR1 and CDR2: KGHSH and LQKENI. CDR3 protein: CASSPTRNTEAFF. The CDR3 DNA sequence: TGTGCCAGCTCACCAACGCGGAACACTGAAGCTTTCTTT.

V gene TRBV30 combines with J gene TRBJ2-7; 7 bases are shared with TRBD1. The CDR3 sequence is 12 residues long. Germline-derived CDR1 and CDR2 are GTSNPN and SVGIG (reference sequence). The V and J ends lost 5 bases and 6 bases, in that order; junction bases with no gene match: 7. In nucleotides, the CDR3 is TGTGCCTGGGATAGGACAGGTGTCGAGCAGTACTTC. This translates into CAWDRTGVEQYF.

In nucleotides, the CDR3 is TGTGCCAGCAGTTACTCTCCTAGCGGGGATTACAATGAGCAGTTCTTC. Its protein product is CASSYSPSGDYNEQFF. This chain connects TRBV6-6 to TRBJ2-1; 9 bases match TRBD2. This CDR3 is built from 16 residues. Germline loops: CDR1 MNHNY, CDR2 SVGAGI (reference sequence). After removal of 0 bases from V and 4 bases from J, the junction contained 4 bases not matched to a gene.

The rearrangement links TRBV6-2 or TRBV6-3 to TRBJ2-3; TRBD2 agrees at 13 bases. There are 17 residues in the CDR3. Trimming cost V 2 bases and J 0 bases; bases outside gene matches: 2. Germline V gene data show CDR1 as MNHEY and CDR2 as SVGEGT. As DNA, the CDR3 is TGTGCCAGCAGTTACGCGGGACTAGCGGGGAGCACAGATACGCAGTATTTT. Its protein is CASSYAGLAGSTDTQYF.

This chain uses TRBV15 with TRBJ2-7, with 13 bases lining up with TRBD2. Germline assignment: CDR1 LNHNV and CDR2 YYDKDF (reference sequence). This CDR3 is built from 16 residues. The V and J ends lost 0 bases and 6 bases, in that order; junction bases with no gene match: 5. The CDR3 spells CATSRDGLAGEGEQYF. The CDR3 DNA is TGTGCCACCAGCAGAGACGGACTAGCGGGAGAGGGCGAGCAGTACTTC.

V is TRBV29-1 and J is TRBJ2-7; 9 bases are a match to TRBD2. Germline CDR1 is SQVTM and CDR2 is ANQGSEA. CDR3 length equals 14 residues. The junction had 10 bases not matched to a gene; V was cut back by 4 bases and J by 6 bases. The CDR3 DNA follows: TGCAGCGTTGGCCTAGCGGGAACGACGGCCGAGCAGTACTTC. Amino acids: CSVGLAGTTAEQYF.

The CDR3 sequence is CASSLQGGPEAFF. The CDR3 DNA reads as TGTGCCAGCAGTCTACAGGGTGGGCCTGAAGCTTTCTTT. V is TRBV2 and J is TRBJ1-1; tentative D call: TRBD1 (6 bases). The CDR3 totals 13 residues. Trimming shortened V by 5 bases and J by 6 bases, and 13 bases separated the two germline ends. CDR1 and CDR2 (germline): SNHLY, FYNNEI.

The rearrangement joins TRBV5-4 to TRBJ2-7; TRBD2 might be the D (6 bases). Trimming pared 4 bases from V and 2 bases from J, leaving 10 bases between. The CDR3 runs 13 residues. Germline-derived CDR1 and CDR2 are SGHNT and YYREEE (reference sequence). CDR3 DNA: TGTGCCAGCAGCATCCCGGGGGCCTACGAGCAGTACTTC. Its protein is CASSIPGAYEQYF.

The V and J genes are TRBV30 and TRBJ1-2, with TRBD1 matching over 8 bases. CDR1 is GTSNPN, CDR2 SVGIG, per germline (reference sequence). The length of the CDR3 is 14 residues. After removal of 1 base from V and 6 bases from J, the junction contained 7 bases not matched to a gene. Written as DNA, the CDR3 is TGTGCCTGGAGTGGGGACCAGGGGGCCAATGGCTACACCTTC. Protein: CAWSGDQGANGYTF.

This sequence joins TRBV27 and TRBJ2-1, with TRBD2 identical over 13 bases. CDR1 and CDR2 (germline): MNHEY, SMNVEV (reference sequence). There are 18 residues in the CDR3. V was pared by 8 bases and J by 4 bases, with 14 bases of the junction left unmatched. DNA for the CDR3: TGTGCCAGCCGAAGACTAGCGGGAGGTTGGAGGGATTACAATGAGCAGTTCTTC. Translated, it gives CASRRLAGGWRDYNEQFF.

V gene TRBV7-9 combines with J gene TRBJ2-5, with 9 nucleotides matching TRBD1. The CDR3 is 14 residues long. V shed 6 bases, J shed 2 bases, and the junction held 4 bases outside the gene matches. The germline V gene has CDR1 SEHNR and CDR2 FQNEAQ (reference sequence). The CDR3 bases are TGTGCCAGCAGTAGGGACAGGGCTCAAGAGACCCAGTACTTC. This translates into CASSRDRAQETQYF.

The J gene is TRBJ2-3, the V gene TRBV9, with 9 bases aligning to TRBD2. This CDR3 region has 15 residues. The ends lost 0 bases at V and 4 bases at J; junction bases unmatched: 3. The germline V gene has CDR1 SGDLS and CDR2 YYNGEE. The CDR3 DNA reads as TGTGCCAGCAGCGTAGTTGGGACTAGCCCAGATACGCAGTATTTT. As protein: CASSVVGTSPDTQYF.

This sequence joins TRBV30 and TRBJ2-5; 7 nucleotides line up with TRBD1. CDR3 length: 15 amino acids. V lost 3 bases to trimming and J lost 1 base; unmatched junction nucleotides: 8. The germline CDR1 and CDR2 sequences are GTSNPN and SVGIG (reference sequence). The CDR3 here is CAWRPGTATQETQYF. CDR3 nucleotides: TGTGCCTGGAGGCCGGGGACAGCGACCCAAGAGACCCAGTACTTC.

The chain is built from TRBV29-1 and TRBJ1-1; D not resolved. V was cut by 7 bases and J by 3 bases, with 15 bases left in between. The CDR3 extends over 13 amino acids. Germline-derived CDR1 and CDR2 are SQVTM and ANQGSEA. The CDR3 bases are TGCAGCGGCGCAACGGGTGCGGACACTGAAGCTTTCTTT. Protein sequence: CSGATGADTEAFF.